One and the same sample provided the 9 T cell receptor beta chains below, sequenced in a study of T cells in Graves' hyperthyroidism and ophthalmopathy. Using RNA transcripts as the source, TCR beta CDR3 regions were amplified. Initially, a first-round RT-PCR of the TCR CDR3 employed the HTBI primer set. TCRdb recomputed calls from the multiplex PCR reads with MiXCR, one row per CDR3 protein. Of around 500,000 distinct CDR3 sequences listed, about 20% are singletons. The sample comprised blood. These receptors were taken from a woman in her 70s with Graves' ophthalmopathy.

This chain joins TRBV2 and TRBJ2-1, with 10 bases lining up with TRBD1. Germline loops: CDR1 SNHLY, CDR2 FYNNEI. The V and J ends lost 6 bases and 8 bases, in that order; junction bases with no gene match: 7. This CDR3 is 14 amino acids long. The CDR3 is CASRGGQGLDEQFF. In nucleotides, the CDR3 is TGTGCCAGCAGGGGGGGACAGGGGCTCGATGAGCAGTTCTTC.

The table lists this clonotype with a few counts. The chain uses TRBV28 and TRBJ1-2; TRBD1 might be the D (6 bases). CDR3 length: 15 amino acids. V was shortened by 6 bases and J by 5 bases, with 19 bases between the two germline ends. The V gene's germline CDR1 is MDHEN and CDR2 SYDVKM. CDR3 in amino acids: CASSPLGQQVYGYTF. The DNA of the CDR3 is TGTGCCAGCAGCCCCCTAGGACAGCAGGTGTATGGCTACACCTTC.

DNA for the CDR3: TGTGCCAGCAGTTACGTCGGTACGGAAGGGGGATGGATTGGAAATTCACCCCTCCACTTT. It is translated as CASSYVGTEGGWIGNSPLHF. V is TRBV6-2 or TRBV6-3 and J is TRBJ1-6, with D tentatively TRBD1 (6 bases). In germline, CDR1 is MNHEY, CDR2 SVGEGT. Between the trimmed V and J ends, which lost 2 bases and 7 bases, there was a span of 27 bases. This CDR3 region has 20 residues.

This clonotype was recorded at least ten times. The CDR3 DNA sequence: TGTGCCAGCAGCCCCAACCCCCATGAGCAGTTCTTC. Translated, it gives CASSPNPHEQFF. This sequence joins TRBV28 and TRBJ2-1; D is undetermined. The V end lost 6 bases, the J end lost 8 bases, and 11 bases lay between the germline ends. The CDR3 spans 12 residues. Germline V gives CDR1 MDHEN, CDR2 SYDVKM.

This clonotype came up a few times. This chain links TRBV20-1 with TRBJ1-6; 10 bases are a match to TRBD1. Per germline, CDR1 DFQATT and CDR2 SNEGSKA (reference sequence). After removal of 3 bases from V and 14 bases from J, the junction contained 13 bases not matched to a gene. The CDR3 length is 15 residues. The CDR3 DNA reads TGCAGTGCTAGTGACAGGGGGCGCAATAATAGGGCCCTCCACTTT. Encoded protein: CSASDRGRNNRALHF.

J is TRBJ2-2 and V is TRBV9; TRBD1 might be the D (5 bases). Germline V CDR1 and CDR2: SGDLS, YYNGEE. V lost 0 bases, J lost 4 bases, and 13 bases lay in between. The CDR3 sequence is 16 residues long. The CDR3 DNA sequence: TGTGCCAGCAGCGTAGAGGCAGGGCGGCGCACCGGGGAGCTGTTTTTT. Encoded protein: CASSVEAGRRTGELFF.

A few counts support this clonotype. The V call is TRBV29-1, the J call TRBJ2-2, with 7 bases that match TRBD1. CDR1 SQVTM and CDR2 ANQGSEA come from the germline V gene. The CDR3 length is 14 residues. The trim removed 4 bases at V and 4 bases at J, leaving 6 bases unmatched. CDR3 nucleotides: TGCAGCGTTGGAGGGGGCGCGGGCACCGGGGAGCTGTTTTTT. Residues: CSVGGGAGTGELFF.

This clonotype was observed many times. V and J are TRBV7-9 and TRBJ1-1; D is unresolved. This CDR3 spans 14 amino acids. The germline V gene encodes CDR1 SEHNR and CDR2 FQNEAQ (reference sequence). The V end lost 0 bases, the J end lost 4 bases, and 9 bases lay between the germline ends. The CDR3, as DNA: TGTGCCAGCAGCTTAGCGGGTGAGGCCACTGAAGCTTTCTTT. This encodes CASSLAGEATEAFF.

Remarks on this clonotype: Being one base from a much bigger clone, this may be a read error. This chain uses TRBV7-2 with TRBJ2-3, with 9 nucleotides matching TRBD1. This CDR3 has 16 amino acids. Losses at the gene ends were 3 bases for V and 0 bases for J; bases not matched to a gene: 4. The germline V gene has CDR1 SGHTA and CDR2 FQGNSA. The CDR3 reads CASSFEGTGSTDTQYF. The CDR3, as DNA: TGTGCCAGCAGCTTTGAGGGGACAGGGAGCACAGATACGCAGTATTTT.